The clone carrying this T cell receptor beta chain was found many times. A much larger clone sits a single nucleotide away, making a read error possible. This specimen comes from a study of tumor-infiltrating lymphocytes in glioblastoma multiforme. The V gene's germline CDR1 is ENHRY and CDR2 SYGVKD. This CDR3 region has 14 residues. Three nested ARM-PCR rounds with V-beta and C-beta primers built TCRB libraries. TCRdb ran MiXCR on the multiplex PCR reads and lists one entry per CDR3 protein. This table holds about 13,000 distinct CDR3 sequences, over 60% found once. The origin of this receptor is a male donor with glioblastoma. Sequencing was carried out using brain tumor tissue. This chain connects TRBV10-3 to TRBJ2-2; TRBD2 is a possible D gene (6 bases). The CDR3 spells CAIGRERNTGELLF. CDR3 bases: TGTGCCATCGGCCGGGAGAGAAACACCGGGGAGCTGCTTTTT.